Detailed here is one T cell receptor beta chain. Germline lookup yields CDR1 MNHEY and CDR2 SVGAGI. V dropped 5 bases and J dropped 7; count of bases not matched to a gene: 9. The CDR3 runs to 15 residues. Nashville, Tennessee was home to all donors, each a Caucasian adult. The sample belongs to a study of shared clonotypes between healthy human individuals. Across the study: A couple of female and three male donors aged 18 to 49 were enrolled.

TCRdb keeps only in-frame clones here, not all; method: immunoSEQ multiplex PCR. The sample consists of 2 million to 2.5 million clones, roughly 93% of them appearing once. This chain links TRBV6-5 with TRBJ2-1; 9 bases are shared with TRBD2. The sequencing input was naive CD4+ T cells from PBMCs. Sample subset: CD45RA+ positively selected. The receptor's source is a man aged 18 to 29 in good health. Some clones in this sample may be carry-over from other donors' samples. CDR3 sequence: CASSRGRAWRNEQFF. For the CDR3, the DNA is TGTGCCAGCAGTCGCGGGAGGGCCTGGAGAAATGAGCAGTTCTTC.